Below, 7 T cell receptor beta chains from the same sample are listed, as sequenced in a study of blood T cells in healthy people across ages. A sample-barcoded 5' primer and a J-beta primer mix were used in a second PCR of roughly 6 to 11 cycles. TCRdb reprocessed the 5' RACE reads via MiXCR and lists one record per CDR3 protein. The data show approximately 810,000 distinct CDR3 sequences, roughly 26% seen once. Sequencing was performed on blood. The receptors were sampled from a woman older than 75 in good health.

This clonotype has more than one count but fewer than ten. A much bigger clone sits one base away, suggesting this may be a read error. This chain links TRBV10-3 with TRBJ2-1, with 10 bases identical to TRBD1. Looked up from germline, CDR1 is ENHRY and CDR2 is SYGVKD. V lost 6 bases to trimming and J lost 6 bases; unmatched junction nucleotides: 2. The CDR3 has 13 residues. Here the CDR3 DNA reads TGTGCCATCAGGGGGACAGGGGTCAATGAGCAGTTCTTC. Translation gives CAIRGTGVNEQFF.

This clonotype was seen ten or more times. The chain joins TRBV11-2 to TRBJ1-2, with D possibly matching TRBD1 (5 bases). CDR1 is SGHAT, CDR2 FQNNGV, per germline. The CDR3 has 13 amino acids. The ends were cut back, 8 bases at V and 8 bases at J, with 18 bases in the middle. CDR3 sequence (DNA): TGTGCCAGCGGGGGTCTCTCCACGGCAGGCTACACCTTC. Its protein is CASGGLSTAGYTF.

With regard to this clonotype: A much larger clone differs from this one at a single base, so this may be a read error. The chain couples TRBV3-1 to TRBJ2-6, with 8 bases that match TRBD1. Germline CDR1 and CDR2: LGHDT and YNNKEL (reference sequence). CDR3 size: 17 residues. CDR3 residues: CASSPMTGASGTNVLTF. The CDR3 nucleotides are TGTGCCAGCAGCCCGATGACAGGGGCCTCTGGGACCAACGTCCTGACTTTC.

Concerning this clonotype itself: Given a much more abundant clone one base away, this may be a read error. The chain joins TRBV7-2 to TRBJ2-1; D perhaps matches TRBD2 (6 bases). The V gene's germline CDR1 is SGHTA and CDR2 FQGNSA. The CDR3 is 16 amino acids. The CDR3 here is CASSLVGVWGGNKQFF. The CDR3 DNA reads TGTGCCAGCAGCTTAGTTGGTGTTTGGGGAGGCAATAAGCAGTTCTTC.

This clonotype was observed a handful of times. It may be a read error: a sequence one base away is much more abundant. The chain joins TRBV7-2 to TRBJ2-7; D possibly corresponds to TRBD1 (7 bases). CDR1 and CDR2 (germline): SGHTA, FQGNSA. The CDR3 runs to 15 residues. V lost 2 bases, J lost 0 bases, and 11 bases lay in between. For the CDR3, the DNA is TGTGCCAGCAGCTTATCCAGGGGGGCCTCCTACGAGCAGTACTTC. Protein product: CASSLSRGASYEQYF.

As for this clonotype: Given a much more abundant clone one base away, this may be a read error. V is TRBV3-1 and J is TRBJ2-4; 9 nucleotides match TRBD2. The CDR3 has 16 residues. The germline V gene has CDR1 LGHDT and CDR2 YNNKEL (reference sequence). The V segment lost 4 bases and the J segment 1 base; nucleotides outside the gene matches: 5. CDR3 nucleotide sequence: TGTGCCAGCAGCCCCGCGGGGGGGTTGGCCAAAAACATTCAGTACTTC. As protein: CASSPAGGLAKNIQYF.

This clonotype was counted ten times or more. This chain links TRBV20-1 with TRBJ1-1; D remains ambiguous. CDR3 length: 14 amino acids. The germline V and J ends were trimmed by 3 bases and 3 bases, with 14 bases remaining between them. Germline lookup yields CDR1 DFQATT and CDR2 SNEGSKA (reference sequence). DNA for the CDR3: TGCAGTGCTAGTCCTCAGTCCTTCTACACTGAAGCTTTCTTT. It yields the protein CSASPQSFYTEAFF.